Included here is one TCR beta chain sequence, with context. Its antigen is not yet known. No base qualities exist here, and no much larger clone lies one base off it. The sample's treatment or condition label, in plain terms: roughly 18 received Ad26.COV2.S at low or high dose, single or two shots; about 5 received placebo; per-sample allocation not given. Repertoires of vaccine and placebo recipients were sequenced from samples collected on day 63 after the first injection. In Cohort 1b, 25 adults aged 18-55 years were enrolled at a single site in Boston, USA, between 29 July and 7 August 2020. As a vaccine, Ad26.COV2.S was a replication-incompetent adenovirus type 26 vector that expressed a prefusion-stabilized SARS-CoV-2 spike protein derived from the original Wuhan strain. V ends up 9 bases short and J 0 bases short, with an unmatched junction base count of 6. From its cysteine to its phenylalanine, the CDR3 spans 15 amino acids. Of all the DNA, just the CDR3 is kept, 45 bases in frame from base 1. Based on the germline V gene, the CDR1 and CDR2 sequences are MRHNA and SNTAGT.

These data belong to a study of Ad26.COV2.S vaccination and SARS-CoV-2 variants (dated by TCRdb to the early 2020s). Looking at the study overall: Donors in the vaccine arm were drawn from COV1001, a multicentre, randomized, double-blind, placebo-controlled phase I-IIa trial testing Ad26.COV2.S in healthy adults. Trial participants were randomized into five groups of five, in which low-dose or high-dose Ad26.COV2.S was given once or twice, or placebo was given on both occasions. Throughout the experiments and outcome assessment, investigators stayed blinded to trial group allocation. The TCR-sequenced set comprised around 32 samples: some 20 Ad26.COV2.S vaccine recipients, 5 placebo recipients and 8 SARS-CoV-2 convalescent individuals. Ad26.COV2.S was administered intramuscularly at 5 x 10^10 or 1 x 10^11 viral particles, either as a single shot or as two shots given 56 days apart. TCRbeta repertoire sequencing was used to assess the specificity and breadth of SARS-CoV-2-reactive T cell receptors after Ad26.COV2.S vaccination.

What the research found in general, with its limitations: After vaccination, substantial breadth of spike-specific CD8+ and CD4+ T cell responses was reported. Comparable non-spike TCR breadth was observed between vaccine and placebo recipients, consistent with only spike being contained in the vaccine. Compared with placebo recipients, Ad26.COV2.S recipients showed higher spike-specific TCR breadth (P = 0.0014). The authors noted that the TCR breadth and depth analyses may have underestimated total T cell responses. The study was not powered to compare responses between vaccine doses or regimens.

The immunoSEQ Assay was used to sequence TCRbeta CDR3 regions. After extraction, genomic DNA underwent amplification by bias-controlled multiplex PCR, followed by high-throughput sequencing. The study's processing was this. Collapsing and filtering of sequences were performed to quantify the absolute abundance of each unique TCRbeta CDR3 region. Usable DNA was measured by amplifying reference genes present in all nucleated cells, and TCRbeta template counts were normalized to that usable DNA to estimate T cell fraction. Repertoire TCRs were annotated as SARS-CoV-2-specific when V gene, CDR3 amino acid sequence and J gene were exactly matched to a known reactive TCR set. The reference SARS-CoV-2 TCR set was obtained from MIRA and was filtered for enrichment in COVID-19-positive ImmuneCODE repertoires, whereby public or cross-reactive TCRs were removed. Using the MIRA antigens, annotated TCRs were further analysed by specific ORF or by position within an ORF. Depth was the summed frequency of annotated unique rearrangements, while breadth was defined as annotated unique rearrangements over total unique productive rearrangements. TCR breadth was compared between groups using two-sided Wilcoxon rank-sum tests. TCRdb limited this immuneACCESS table to in-frame rearrangements with V and J called. A share of clones is missing; checked studies link under half to unresolved V genes, and the rest is unexplained. The V and J calls and clone size were taken over from that table, and D and trimming were inferred from the DNA. This sample lists about 410,000 clones; approximately 92% were detected once. The ten largest clonotypes hold 1.5% to 2% of the sample.

This clonotype originated in a person between 18 and 65 years old who received the Ad26.COV2.S COVID-19 vaccine or a placebo. The sample consisted of peripheral blood, taken in a trial of Ad26.COV2.S vaccine versus placebo. The V and J segments used are TRBV6-4 and TRBJ2-3, with TRBD2 matching 10 junction bases. The sequenced DNA: TGTGCCAGTCGTTTAGCGGGGGGTAGCACAGATACGCAGTATTTT. It specifies CASRLAGGSTDTQYF.